These T cell receptor beta chains were read from a single sample in a study of shared clonotypes between healthy human individuals. Using immunoSEQ multiplex PCR, the repertoire was profiled, and TCRdb retains in-frame clones only, with some absent. The sample consists of 400,000 to 550,000 clones, about 80% of them appearing once. Sequenced sample: PBMCs. These TCRs come from a woman aged 40 to 50 in good health. Some clones in this sample may be carry-over from other donors' samples. Each CDR3 is given without its conserved first and last residue. Each record gives: V gene, CDR3 protein.

TRBV29-1 | SGRTGDYGYT
TRBV27 | ASSRAGGFEEKLF
TRBV7-2 | ASSPRMGNQPQH
TRBV30 | AWRDPGTNGYT
TRBV5-4 | ASRTRGRDTGELF
TRBV27 | ATRLAVGNEQF
TRBV7-2 | ASSLGPLAGAPNTGELF
TRBV4-2 | ASSQDGDGSSNEQF
TRBV28 | ASSSPSGTNTGELF
TRBV11-3 | ASSPRRGSETQY
TRBV5-6 | ASSYPELAGVLYEQY
TRBV9 | ASSVDSRQHNEQF
TRBV5-4 | ASSPRLAGYNEQF
TRBV6-5 | ASMSGLEQF
TRBV6-4 | ASSVDRGYEQY